Sequencing of this T cell receptor beta chain was carried out in a study of T cells in lung cancer brain metastases (dated by TCRdb to 2016 to 2019). Turning to the overall study: Seventeen of the 20 patients had a history of tobacco use, with a median of about 36 pack-years. A median interval of approximately 330 days was observed between acquisition of the primary and brain metastasis specimens. The study compared TCR beta CDR3 repertoires of fully resected primary non-small cell lung cancers with those of paired brain metastases. Of the patients, under twelve were female and roughly nine were male, and their median age at first diagnosis was around 58 years. The cohort included about 20 patients who provided about 40 specimens, with each patient contributing one primary lung lesion and one brain metastasis. The average DNA integrity number was approximately 3.8 in both primary and metastatic specimens, and the two sites did not differ significantly. Nine tenths of the roughly 20 patients received no interval therapy between primary and metastasis resection. The paper as a whole reports these results and caveats: The study could not control for the effects of preoperative corticosteroids on T cell infiltration in brain metastases. Retrieval of the complete infiltrating T cell repertoire may have been prevented by DNA fragmentation in FFPE samples. The ten most abundant clones accounted for a significantly larger fraction of the repertoire in brain metastases than in primaries, which suggests clonal expansion. Most clones were lesion-specific, with limited overlap between paired lesions (mean Morisita index approximately 0.24). Compared with their paired primaries, brain metastases had significantly fewer unique productive clones (median roughly 1,400 versus 4,700).

Per the germline V gene (reference sequence), SGHKS is the CDR1 and YYEKEE is the CDR2. V is reduced by 0 bases and J by 7 bases, leaving a spacing of 14 bases between them. Spanning cysteine to phenylalanine, the CDR3 consists of 15 amino acids. Of all the DNA, just the CDR3 is kept, 45 bases in frame from base 1. Comments on this clone: It has no known antigen specificity. The sample holds no much larger clone one base away, and base qualities are not on file.

Between about 2 and 5.5 ug genomic DNA was input per sample, and equal DNA input was given to paired samples. TCR beta libraries were built with the immunoSEQ hsTCRbeta Kit using multiplexed V and J gene primers in two PCR steps. Pooled libraries with positive and negative controls were sequenced on an Illumina MiSeq using a 100-cycle paired-end protocol. In the paper's pipeline: The immunoSEQ vendor processed the raw data into normalized, annotated TCR beta repertoire reports. Richness was defined as unique clones by nucleotide sequence, with iChao1 and Efron-Thisted estimators extrapolating total richness. Paired lesions were characterized and compared using Pielou's evenness, Simpson's index, top-ten clone proportional abundance, and the Morisita overlap index. TCRdb holds this immuneACCESS table with in-frame rearrangements only. Some clones are missing; in checked studies, unresolved V genes explain under half, and the rest has no known cause. V and J calls and clone size come straight from that table; D and trimming were deduced from the DNA. The sample table holds 2,500 to 3,000 clones, of which about 85% were seen once. Around 7.2% of the sample is taken by the ten largest.

Patients had resection for either synchronous oligometastatic disease or delayed recurrence of a solitary brain metastasis. Patients with a history of multiple malignancies were excluded so that cancers other than NSCLC would not be included. Tumor areas were macrodissected from about five deparaffinized 8.5 to 10 um unstained sections under guidance from marked H&E slides. Every specimen was formalin-fixed and paraffin-embedded (FFPE). The AllPrep DNA/RNA FFPE Kit was used to extract genomic DNA. Recombination connected TRBV5-5 to TRBJ2-1; matching of 7 bases hints at TRBD2 as the D gene. The sequencing sample was made of tumor tissue from the primary lung tumor. What this sample's cell subset or site label stands for: primary lung cancer lesion. The clonotype originates from a woman in her sixties or seventies with non-small cell lung cancer. The DNA reads as follows: TGTGCCAGCAGCTTGGAGGGGGGGCCGTCGAATGAGCAGTTCTTC. Its translation reads: CASSLEGGPSNEQFF.